Listed below are T cell receptor beta chains from one sample, sequenced in a study of response to subunit inactivated influenza vaccine. TCRdb called the RT-PCR reads again in MiXCR, with one record for every CDR3 protein. The table has about 480,000 distinct CDR3 sequences, approximately 13% seen once. Sequenced here: PBMCs from blood, sampled more than 35 days after vaccination. Every receptor here comes from a man between 50 and 59 years old who received an inactivated influenza vaccine. Both conserved end residues are part of each CDR3. A D gene is named only where the DNA matches it firmly. Size is stated for part of the rows, as once, few or many counts, or as a class when the clone is expanded.

cdr3_nt cdr3_aa v_call d_call j_call clone_size
TGTGCCAGCAGCCCGGGGACAGGGTCCCAAGAGACCCAGTACTTC CASSPGTGSQETQYF TRBV7-2 TRBD1 TRBJ2-5 .
TGCGCCAGCAGAAGCCAGGGCACAGATACGCAGTATTTT CASRSQGTDTQYF TRBV4-3 . TRBJ2-3 few
TGTGCCAGCAGCTCCCTAGGGGGTTCCCAAGAGACCCAGTACTTC CASSSLGGSQETQYF TRBV7-8 . TRBJ2-5 .
TGTGCCAGCAGCTCTGGGACTAGCGCTGGGGATGAGCAGTTCTTC CASSSGTSAGDEQFF TRBV5-6 TRBD2 TRBJ2-1 .
TGTGCCAGCAGCTCCGACAGATTCAATCAGCCCCAGCATTTT CASSSDRFNQPQHF TRBV7-2 . TRBJ1-5 .
TGCAGTGCTAGAGATCAGGGACTAGCCTACGAGCAGTACTTC CSARDQGLAYEQYF TRBV20-1 TRBD2 TRBJ2-7 few
TGTGCCAGCACCTCGGGGTTTGGGACTGAAGCTTTCTTT CASTSGFGTEAFF TRBV6-1 . TRBJ1-1 few
TGTGCCAGCAGCACGGGCCTACTTGCATACGAGCAGTACTTC CASSTGLLAYEQYF TRBV7-2 . TRBJ2-7 .
TGTGCCAGCAGCCAATCCGGGATGGGGGGGGCATACACAGATACGCAGTATTTT CASSQSGMGGAYTDTQYF TRBV11-2 . TRBJ2-3 .
TGCAGCGCCGTAGGGGGCGCCTCCGAGCAGTACTTC CSAVGGASEQYF TRBV29-1 TRBD1 TRBJ2-7 few
TGTGCCATTCGTAGCGGAGTTTACAATGAGCAGTTCTTC CAIRSGVYNEQFF TRBV10-3 . TRBJ2-1 .
TGCAGTGCCCGGACAGTGAGGGGACAGCCCCAGCATTTT CSARTVRGQPQHF TRBV20-1 . TRBJ1-5 .
TGTGCCATCAGAACGCTAGCGGGCACCGGGGAGCTGTTTTTT CAIRTLAGTGELFF TRBV10-3 TRBD2 TRBJ2-2 .
TGTGCCAGCAGCCAAGGCTACCGGCGGGTGCAGTACTTC CASSQGYRRVQYF TRBV14 . TRBJ2-7 once
TGCAGCTCGTGGACAGGGGAGACCGGGGAGCTGTTTTTT CSSWTGETGELFF TRBV29-1 TRBD1 TRBJ2-2 many
TGTGCCTGGAGAGCGGGAGGGAACTACGAGCAGTACTTC CAWRAGGNYEQYF TRBV30 TRBD2 TRBJ2-7 .
TGTGCCAGCAGCCAGTTGCGTCAACCCTACGAGCAGTACTTC CASSQLRQPYEQYF TRBV14 . TRBJ2-7 few
TGTGCCAGCAGCCAGCTGGGCGGTCGAGGGGTCGGGGAGCTGTTTTTT CASSQLGGRGVGELFF TRBV7-7 . TRBJ2-2 .
TGCAGTGCTCTTGACAGGGGTATCCGGAACATTCAGTACTTC CSALDRGIRNIQYF TRBV20-1 TRBD1 TRBJ2-4 few
TGTGCCAGCAGCCTTACGACGGGGCCGTACAATGAGCAGTTCTTC CASSLTTGPYNEQFF TRBV11-2 . TRBJ2-1 .
TGTGCCAGCAGCAAAGACAGTACAGATACGCAGTATTTT CASSKDSTDTQYF TRBV11-3 . TRBJ2-3 .
TGTGCCAGCAGCTTGAGGGGAGTGGGCATCTCCTACGAGCAGTACTTC CASSLRGVGISYEQYF TRBV5-8 . TRBJ2-7 .
TGTGCCAGCAGCAATTTCCGGGACAGCTACTACGAGCAGTACTTC CASSNFRDSYYEQYF TRBV7-9 TRBD1 TRBJ2-7 .
TGTGCCAGCAGCTGGGGAACAGGGGGCGACTACGAGCAGTACTTC CASSWGTGGDYEQYF TRBV11-2 TRBD1 TRBJ2-7 .
TGTGCCAGCAGCTCAGGACTAGCTCCAGAGACCCAGTACTTC CASSSGLAPETQYF TRBV7-9 TRBD2 TRBJ2-5 few
TGTGCCAGCTCTTCATACCGTCGGGGGGTGTACGAGCAGTACTTC CASSSYRRGVYEQYF TRBV6-1 TRBD2 TRBJ2-7 .
TGTGCCAGCAGCAAAGAACGGAGAATAGATACGCAGTATTTT CASSKERRIDTQYF TRBV21-1 . TRBJ2-3 few
TGCAGCGGGCGGGTAAACGGGAGGGCCCTGTGGAATGAGCAGTTCTTC CSGRVNGRALWNEQFF TRBV29-1 TRBD2 TRBJ2-1 many
TGTGCCAGCAGCCCCCGGTGGGGGGGAGGAAAGACCCAGTACTTC CASSPRWGGGKTQYF TRBV7-9 TRBD2 TRBJ2-5 .
TGTGCCAGCAGGGGACCCTCTGGGGCCAACGTCCTGACTTTC CASRGPSGANVLTF TRBV6-2/TRBV6-3 . TRBJ2-6 .
TGTGCCAGCAGGTCCGAAGGTCGATGGAGTGAGCAGTTCTTC CASRSEGRWSEQFF TRBV2 . TRBJ2-1 .
TGTGCCAGCAGCCCCCGTCGACGGGGACCCGGGGAGCTGTTTTTT CASSPRRRGPGELFF TRBV7-9 . TRBJ2-2 many
TGCAGTGCACAGGGGATAAGGGAAACTAATGAAAAACTGTTTTTT CSAQGIRETNEKLFF TRBV20-1 TRBD1 TRBJ1-4 few
TGCGCCAGCAGCTTGGCCCCAGCGGGGGGTTCCTACAATGAGCAGTTCTTC CASSLAPAGGSYNEQFF TRBV5-1 TRBD2 TRBJ2-1 few
TGTGCCAGCAGCCAGCTTCCGGCAGGGGGTAACACTGAAGCTTTCTTT CASSQLPAGGNTEAFF TRBV4-2 TRBD1 TRBJ1-1 few
TGTGCCAGCAGACAAAGCGGGGGGGTGTTCAGTGTTCAGTACTTC CASRQSGGVFSVQYF TRBV12-3/TRBV12-4 TRBD2 TRBJ2-4 .
TGTGCCAGCAGCCCCCCCGGGACTAGCGGAAGCAATGAGCAGTTCTTC CASSPPGTSGSNEQFF TRBV6-1 TRBD2 TRBJ2-1 few
TGCGCCAGCAGCTCTTCAGGACAGCCATGGGCGAGCTATGGCTACACCTTC CASSSSGQPWASYGYTF TRBV5-1 . TRBJ1-2 .
TGTGCCAGCAGCTTAGCGCAACACCTCTATAATGAAAAACTGTTTTTT CASSLAQHLYNEKLFF TRBV7-2 . TRBJ1-4 few
TGTGCCAGCATCAGCGTGGTCGGCACCATATATTTT CASISVVGTIYF TRBV12-3/TRBV12-4 . TRBJ1-3 .
TGTGCCAGCAGAGGGGGGGGACAGGCCCTCGCCATTCAGTACTTC CASRGGGQALAIQYF TRBV12-3/TRBV12-4 . TRBJ2-4 .
TGCGCCAGCAGCTACCGGGACTCCCCACTAGCCAAAAACATTCAGTACTTC CASSYRDSPLAKNIQYF TRBV5-1 . TRBJ2-4 .
TGTGCCACCAGCAAGGGGGCCTACGAGCAGTACTTC CATSKGAYEQYF TRBV15 . TRBJ2-7 .
TGTGCCAGCAGTGCTCTGACGGAAAATGAAAAACTGTTTTTT CASSALTENEKLFF TRBV12-3/TRBV12-4 . TRBJ1-4 .
TGTGCCAGCAGCCAAGAAGGACTCTTGGGGCGTGAGCAGTTCTTC CASSQEGLLGREQFF TRBV4-2 . TRBJ2-1 few
TGCGCCAGCAGCTTGGAGGCTGAGGGGCCCTACGAGCAGTACTTC CASSLEAEGPYEQYF TRBV5-1 . TRBJ2-7 .
TGTGCCAGCAGCCCAGACAGACTGAACACTGAAGCTTTCTTT CASSPDRLNTEAFF TRBV7-2 . TRBJ1-1 .
TGTGCCAGCAGCGCGGGACAGAATAATTCACCCCTCCACTTT CASSAGQNNSPLHF TRBV2 TRBD1 TRBJ1-6 .
TGCAGTGCTATTGGGAACTATGGCTACACCTTC CSAIGNYGYTF TRBV20-1 . TRBJ1-2 few
TGCGCCAGCAGCTTGGAAGAGGGGGCAAGGGGTTCACCCCTCCACTTT CASSLEEGARGSPLHF TRBV5-1 TRBD1 TRBJ1-6 few
TGTGCCAGCTCACCACTTTGGTCAGGGGGCTCCTACGAGCAGTACTTC CASSPLWSGGSYEQYF TRBV18 TRBD1 TRBJ2-7 few
TGTGCCAGCAGCTTCGCGGGGCTCGCAGATACGCAGTATTTT CASSFAGLADTQYF TRBV11-2 . TRBJ2-3 .
TGTGCCAGCAGGCGGACAGGGACTGGCTACACCTTC CASRRTGTGYTF TRBV28 TRBD1 TRBJ1-2 .
TGTGCCAGCAGCCCGCTAGGCACGACGCAGTATTTT CASSPLGTTQYF TRBV14 . TRBJ2-3 few